Below are 16 T cell receptor beta chains sequenced from a single sample in a study of cytomegalovirus exposure and HLA in healthy donors. Vbeta (60) and Jbeta (13) primers were used in the PCR. Clones were read by immunoSEQ multiplex PCR, and TCRdb kept only the in-frame ones, dropping some. Among 99,000 or so clones listed, roughly 79% were seen once. The sample consisted of PBMCs. These receptors all come from a man between 60 and 70 years old in good health and CMV-seropositive.

To note about this clone: Other DNA sequences from this sample encode an identical CDR3 as well. The V and J genes are TRBV9 and TRBJ2-3; TRBD2 aligns across 10 bases. The germline gives CDR1 SGDLS, CDR2 YYNGEE. Trimming took 3 bases from V and 1 from J; bases not matched to a gene: 2. The CDR3 runs to 15 residues. CDR3: CASSASGGGTDTQYF. In nucleotides, the CDR3 is TGTGCCAGCAGCGCGAGCGGGGGGGGCACAGATACGCAGTATTTT.

The J gene is TRBJ2-5, the V gene TRBV19; D may be TRBD2 (5 bases). CDR1 and CDR2 (germline): LNHDA, SQIVND (reference sequence). Deletions cut 5 bases from V and 4 bases from J, with 17 bases between. CDR3 length: 15 amino acids. The DNA for the CDR3 is TGTGCCAGTAGTCCTCGGGCCTCAGGAGGAGAGACCCAGTACTTC. Translating it yields CASSPRASGGETQYF.

With regard to this clone: A read error may account for a junction end that differs from germline. The V call is TRBV5-5, the J call TRBJ2-3, with 9 bases aligning to TRBD1. The CDR3 length is 14 residues. Per the germline V gene, CDR1 is SGHKS and CDR2 is YYEKEE (reference sequence). For the CDR3, the DNA is TGTGCCAGCAGTTTGGACAGGGGAAGGGATACGCAGTATTTT. Its translation: CASSLDRGRDTQYF. The full variable domain, its missing parts supplied by reference TRBV5-5 and TRBJ2-3, is DAGVTQSPTHLIKTRGQQVTLRCSPISGHKSVSWYQQVLGQGPQFIFQYYEKEERGRGNFPDRFSARQFPNYSSELNVNALLLGDSALYLCASSLDRGRDTQYFGPGTRLTVL.

The DNA of the CDR3 is TGTGCCAGCAGTTCGGGAGGCAGAGCAGATACGCAGTATTTT. Translating it yields CASSSGGRADTQYF. The chain uses TRBV28 and TRBJ2-3; 7 bases fit TRBD2. V shed 4 bases, J shed 4 bases, and the junction held 5 bases outside the gene matches. CDR3 length: 14 residues. The germline CDR1 and CDR2 sequences are MDHEN and SYDVKM.

V gene TRBV5-1 combines with J gene TRBJ2-7; 12 bases align to TRBD2. In germline, CDR1 is SGHRS, CDR2 YFSETQ. Unmatched junction bases numbered 10, after V lost 4 bases and J lost 2 bases. There are 17 residues in the CDR3. The CDR3 bases are TGCGCCAGCAGCCGCAGCACTAGCGGGGGGTCCGCCTACGAGCAGTACTTC. Amino acids: CASSRSTSGGSAYEQYF.

The rearrangement links TRBV5-4 to TRBJ2-5; maybe TRBD2 (6 bases). Trimming took 4 bases from V and 2 from J, leaving 21 bases between them. From germline, CDR1 is SGHNT and CDR2 YYREEE (reference sequence). The length of the CDR3 is 17 residues. CDR3 coding DNA: TGTGCCAGCAGCCCATCTCGGAGGGGCTCATCTCAAGAGACCCAGTACTTC. This gives the protein CASSPSRRGSSQETQYF.

The CDR3 reads CASRPLPGGALNTEAFF. As DNA, the CDR3 is TGCGCCAGCAGACCCCTACCGGGGGGCGCCTTGAACACTGAAGCTTTCTTT. V usage is TRBV5-1 and J usage is TRBJ1-1; weak D call: TRBD1 (6 bases). Trimming took off 5 bases at V and 0 bases at J, with 20 bases between the two ends. CDR3 length: 17 residues. Germline CDR1 and CDR2: SGHRS and YFSETQ.

The chain is built from TRBV7-9 and TRBJ2-4; D remains ambiguous. Germline V gene sequence: CDR1 SEHNR, CDR2 FQNEAQ (reference sequence). The CDR3 is 15 residues long. The V end was cut by 5 bases, the J end by 1 base, with 12 bases between. The CDR3 DNA is TGTGCCAGCAGCCGCCGGAGCCTTGCCAAAAACATTCAGTACTTC. Protein sequence: CASSRRSLAKNIQYF.

This clone was observed a few times. The chain is built from TRBV6-1 and TRBJ1-5; D may be TRBD1 (5 bases). The V gene lost 4 bases and the J gene lost 4 bases, with 14 bases spanning the gap. CDR3 length: 15 residues. Germline V lookup: CDR1 MNHNS, CDR2 SASEGT. The chain's CDR3 is CASSARDSLNQPQHF. The DNA of the CDR3 is TGTGCCAGCAGTGCCCGGGACTCCCTAAATCAGCCCCAGCATTTT.

The rearrangement uses TRBV6-6 and TRBJ2-2, with no clear D. The CDR3 length is 16 residues. Germline V CDR1 and CDR2: MNHNY, SVGAGI (reference sequence). The ends were cut back, 3 bases at V and 1 base at J, with 12 bases in the middle. The CDR3 loop reads CASSYVGEQNTGELFF. In nucleotides, the CDR3 is TGTGCCAGCAGTTATGTAGGAGAACAGAACACCGGGGAGCTGTTTTTT.

This clone was detected a few times. V usage is TRBV6-1 and J usage is TRBJ2-1; no clear D. This CDR3 spans 11 amino acids. Germline assignment: CDR1 MNHNS and CDR2 SASEGT. V was clipped by 6 bases and J by 5 bases, with 5 bases between them. CDR3 nucleotides: TGTGCCAGCAGCCTTCACAATGAGCAGTTCTTC. Its translation: CASSLHNEQFF.

V is TRBV21-1 and J is TRBJ1-1. TRBV21-1 is termed a pseudogene. This CDR3 region has 14 residues. Here the CDR3 DNA reads TGTGCCAGCAGCAAAGGCGGTAAATGCGCTGAAGCTTTCTTT. It yields the protein CASSKGGKCAEAFF.

This chain connects TRBV6-5 to TRBJ1-3, with TRBD1 as a possible D gene (6 bases). Looked up from germline, CDR1 is MNHEY and CDR2 is SVGAGI. Trimming removed 0 bases from V and 4 bases from J, with 13 bases in between. The length of the CDR3 is 16 residues. The CDR3 DNA reads TGTGCCAGCAGTTACTCCCGGACAGACCTAGGAAACACCATATATTTT. It encodes CASSYSRTDLGNTIYF.

The rearrangement uses TRBV5-4 and TRBJ2-5; 11 nucleotides agree with TRBD2. Germline values: CDR1 SGHNT, CDR2 YYREEE (reference sequence). CDR3 length: 17 residues. V dropped 0 bases and J dropped 5; count of bases not matched to a gene: 9. The CDR3: CASSLGVSGGAGETQYF. The CDR3 bases are TGTGCCAGCAGCTTGGGGGTTAGCGGGGGGGCCGGGGAGACCCAGTACTTC.

This clone occurred a few times. This rearrangement joins TRBV7-8 to TRBJ1-5, with D perhaps TRBD1 (5 bases). The CDR3 is made up of 16 amino acids. Germline assignment: CDR1 SGHVS and CDR2 FQNEAQ. Trimming removed 0 bases from V and 6 bases from J, with 15 bases in between. The CDR3 is CASSLANRLRGQPQHF. In nucleotides, the CDR3 is TGTGCCAGCAGCTTAGCGAACCGGTTAAGGGGTCAGCCCCAGCATTTT.

This clone has just one count. One junction end disagrees with the germline gene, perhaps due to a read error. This chain connects TRBV7-9 to TRBJ2-7; 7 bases match TRBD1. This CDR3 contains 14 residues. The germline V gene encodes CDR1 SEHNR and CDR2 FQNEAQ (reference sequence). Here the CDR3 DNA reads TGTTCCAGCAGCCAAGGGGGCCTTCTCTACGAGCAGTACTTC. It codes for CSSSQGGLLYEQYF.